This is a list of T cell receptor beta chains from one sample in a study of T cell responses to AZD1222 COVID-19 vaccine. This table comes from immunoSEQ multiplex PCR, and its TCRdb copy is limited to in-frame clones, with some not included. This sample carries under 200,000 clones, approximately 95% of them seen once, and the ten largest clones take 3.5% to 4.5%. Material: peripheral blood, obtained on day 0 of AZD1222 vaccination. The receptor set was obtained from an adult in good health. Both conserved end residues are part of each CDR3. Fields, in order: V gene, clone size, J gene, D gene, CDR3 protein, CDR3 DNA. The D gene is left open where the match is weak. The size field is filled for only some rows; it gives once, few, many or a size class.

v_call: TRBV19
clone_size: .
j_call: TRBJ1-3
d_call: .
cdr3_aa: CASSARSGNTIYF
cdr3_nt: TGTGCCAGTAGTGCGAGATCTGGAAACACCATATATTTT

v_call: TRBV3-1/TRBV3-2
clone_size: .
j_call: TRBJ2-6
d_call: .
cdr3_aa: CASSQPWGRVRPGANVLTF
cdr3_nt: TGTGCCAGCAGCCAACCGTGGGGCAGGGTCCGACCTGGGGCCAACGTCCTGACTTTC

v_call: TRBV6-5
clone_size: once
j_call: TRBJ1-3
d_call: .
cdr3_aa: CASRRTGFAGNTIYF
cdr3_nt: TGTGCCAGCAGGAGAACAGGGTTCGCTGGAAACACCATATATTTT

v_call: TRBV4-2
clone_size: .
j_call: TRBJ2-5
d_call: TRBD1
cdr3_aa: CASSQGTGQETQYF
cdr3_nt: TGTGCCAGCAGCCAAGGGACAGGTCAAGAGACCCAGTACTTC

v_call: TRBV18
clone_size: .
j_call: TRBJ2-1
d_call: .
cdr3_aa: CASKYVNNEQFF
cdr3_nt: TGTGCCAGCAAGTACGTAAACAATGAGCAGTTCTTC

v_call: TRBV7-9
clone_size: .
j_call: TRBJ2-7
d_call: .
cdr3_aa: CASSLGPVNEQYF
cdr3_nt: TGTGCCAGCAGCTTGGGGCCCGTCAACGAGCAGTACTTC

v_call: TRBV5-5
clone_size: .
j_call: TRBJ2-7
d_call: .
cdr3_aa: CASSLGLDNYEQYF
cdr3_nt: TGTGCCAGCAGCTTGGGATTGGACAACTACGAGCAGTACTTC

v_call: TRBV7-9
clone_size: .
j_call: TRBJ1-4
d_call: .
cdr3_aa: CASSLVGEMSEKLFF
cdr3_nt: TGTGCCAGCAGCTTAGTCGGAGAGATGTCTGAAAAACTGTTTTTT

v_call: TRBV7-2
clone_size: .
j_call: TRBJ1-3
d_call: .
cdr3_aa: CASSRTAFLNTIYF
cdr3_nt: TGTGCCAGCAGCAGAACAGCCTTTCTAAACACCATATATTTT

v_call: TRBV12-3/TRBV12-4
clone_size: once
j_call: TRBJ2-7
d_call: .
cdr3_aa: CASKQEREQYF
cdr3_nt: TGTGCCAGTAAACAGGAAAGGGAGCAGTACTTC

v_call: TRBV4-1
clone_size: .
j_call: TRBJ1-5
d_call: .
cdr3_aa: CASRHRFWGEGSQPQHF
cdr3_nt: TGCGCCAGCAGGCACAGGTTTTGGGGGGAAGGGAGTCAGCCCCAGCATTTT

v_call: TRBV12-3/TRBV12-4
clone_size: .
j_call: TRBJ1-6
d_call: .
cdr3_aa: CASSFMGRSPLHF
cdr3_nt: TGTGCCAGCAGTTTTATGGGAAGGTCACCCCTCCACTTT

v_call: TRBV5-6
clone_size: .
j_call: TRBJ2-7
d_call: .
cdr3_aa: CASSLNYEQYF
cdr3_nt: TGTGCCAGCAGCTTGAACTACGAGCAGTACTTC

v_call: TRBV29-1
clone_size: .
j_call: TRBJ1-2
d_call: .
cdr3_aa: CSVYREGVGDGYTF
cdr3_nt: TGCAGCGTTTACAGGGAAGGGGTAGGGGATGGCTACACCTTC

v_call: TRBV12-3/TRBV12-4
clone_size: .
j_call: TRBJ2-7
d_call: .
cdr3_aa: CASRGSSYEQYF
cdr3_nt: TGTGCCAGCAGGGGTAGCTCCTACGAGCAGTACTTC

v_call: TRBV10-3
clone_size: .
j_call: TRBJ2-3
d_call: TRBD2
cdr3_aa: CAIRRAGGPNTQYF
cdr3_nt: TGTGCCATCAGGCGAGCGGGAGGGCCCAATACGCAGTATTTT

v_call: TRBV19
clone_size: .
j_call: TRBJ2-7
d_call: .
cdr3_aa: CASRVTAYSYEQYF
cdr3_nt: TGTGCCAGTAGGGTGACAGCGTACTCCTACGAGCAGTACTTC

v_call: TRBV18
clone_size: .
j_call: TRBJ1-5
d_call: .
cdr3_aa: CASSPQLREPQHF
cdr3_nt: TGTGCCAGCTCACCCCAGCTACGGGAGCCCCAGCATTTT

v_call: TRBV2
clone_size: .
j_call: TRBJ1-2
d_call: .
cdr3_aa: CASIPSPGETGYTF
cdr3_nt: TGTGCCAGCATTCCCAGCCCAGGGGAGACTGGCTACACCTTC

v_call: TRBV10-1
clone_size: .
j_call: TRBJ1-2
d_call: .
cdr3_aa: CASSESPGVHGYTF
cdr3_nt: TGCGCCAGCAGTGAGTCACCCGGGGTCCATGGCTACACCTTC

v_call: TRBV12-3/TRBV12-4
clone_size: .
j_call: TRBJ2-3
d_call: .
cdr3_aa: CASSLLDTQYF
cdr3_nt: TGTGCCAGCAGTCTATTAGATACGCAGTATTTT

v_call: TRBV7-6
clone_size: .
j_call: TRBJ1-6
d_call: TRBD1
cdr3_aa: CASSLAVQGVSNSPLHF
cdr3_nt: TGTGCCAGCAGCTTAGCCGTACAGGGGGTTTCAAATTCACCCCTCCACTTT

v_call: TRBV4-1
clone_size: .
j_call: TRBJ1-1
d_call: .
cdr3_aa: CASSQDPGNTEAFF
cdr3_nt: TGCGCCAGCAGCCAAGATCCAGGGAACACTGAAGCTTTCTTT

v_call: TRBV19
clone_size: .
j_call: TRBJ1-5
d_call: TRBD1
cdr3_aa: CASSMDSQGAPDQPQHF
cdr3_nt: TGTGCCAGTAGTATGGACTCCCAGGGGGCGCCGGATCAGCCCCAGCATTTT

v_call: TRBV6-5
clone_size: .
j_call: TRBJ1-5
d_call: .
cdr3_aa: CATGPFSNQPQHF
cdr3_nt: TGTGCCACCGGACCTTTTTCTAATCAGCCCCAGCATTTT

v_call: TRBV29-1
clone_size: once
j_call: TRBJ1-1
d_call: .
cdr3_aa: CSGDRGFEAFF
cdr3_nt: TGCAGCGGTGATAGGGGGTTTGAAGCTTTCTTT

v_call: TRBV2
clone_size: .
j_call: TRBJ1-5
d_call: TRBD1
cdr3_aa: CASNRGAGGADQPQHF
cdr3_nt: TGTGCCAGCAACAGGGGCGCGGGGGGGGCAGATCAGCCCCAGCATTTT

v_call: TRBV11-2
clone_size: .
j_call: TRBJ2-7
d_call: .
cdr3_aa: CASSFPGRVQAYSYEQYF
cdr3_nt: TGTGCCAGCAGCTTTCCTGGCAGGGTTCAAGCCTACTCCTACGAGCAGTACTTC

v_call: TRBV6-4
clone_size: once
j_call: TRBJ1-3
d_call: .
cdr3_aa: CASSGEDGPGNTIYF
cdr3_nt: TGTGCCAGCAGTGGAGAGGACGGACCTGGAAACACCATATATTTT

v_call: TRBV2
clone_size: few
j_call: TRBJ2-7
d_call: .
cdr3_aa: CASRPSASGEQYF
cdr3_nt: TGTGCCAGCAGGCCCTCTGCATCGGGGGAGCAGTACTTC

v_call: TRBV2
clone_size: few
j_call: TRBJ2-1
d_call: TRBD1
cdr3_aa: CASRETGGSYNEQFF
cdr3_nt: TGTGCCAGCAGGGAGACAGGGGGCTCCTACAATGAGCAGTTCTTC